The TCR beta chain under discussion was sequenced for a study of blood T cell repertoires in COVID-19. Study as a whole: Samples came from the United States, Italy and Spain, spanning acute and convalescent COVID-19. T cells, B-cell-depleted T cells, or PBMCs supplied cDNA or gDNA.

Sequenced by immunoSEQ multiplex PCR; TCRdb stores in-frame clones only, minus some. The sample includes 200,000 to 300,000 clones, about 91% of them seen just once. CDR1 and CDR2 (germline): SGHAT, FQNNGV. This CDR3 spans 15 amino acids. V shed 5 bases and J 7 bases; nucleotides not matched to a gene: 12. During active infection, Seattle patients enrolled and were then monitored through disease. This chain links TRBV11-2 with TRBJ1-2; TRBD1 matches at 8 bases. The sample comprised peripheral blood. This TCR came from a person under 35 with COVID-19, enrolled during active disease. The CDR3 nucleotides are TGTGCCAGCAGCCCCCTTGGGGGGACAGGAGTTGGCTACACCTTC. This codes for CASSPLGGTGVGYTF.